A single sample is the source of the 8 T cell receptor beta chains below, sequenced in a study of T cell clones after liver transplantation. Profiled with immunoSEQ multiplex PCR; TCRdb holds only in-frame clones, not every one. The table includes 50,000 or so clones, about 69% detected once. The input for sequencing was CD4+ T cells from blood, taken around 54 months after liver transplant. Receptor source: a human patient who received a liver transplant. Some of the T cells might come from the graft donor.

The chain has TRBV6-4 and TRBJ1-5, with 7 bases that match TRBD1. This CDR3 contains 13 residues. Trimming removed 10 bases from V and 7 bases from J; junction bases left unmatched: 10. The germline gives CDR1 MRHNA, CDR2 SNTAGT. The CDR3 coding sequence is TGTGCCACCTCCCGGGACAGAGGACAGCCCCAGCATTTT. Its protein is CATSRDRGQPQHF.

The gene calls are TRBV19 and TRBJ1-2, with D hard to call. CDR3 length equals 15 residues. The germline V gene has CDR1 LNHDA and CDR2 SQIVND (reference sequence). Trimming shortened V by 5 bases and J by 3 bases, and 16 bases separated the two germline ends. The DNA of the CDR3 is TGTGCCAGTAGTTCAGAAACGTGGGGATACTATGGCTACACCTTC. Translated: CASSSETWGYYGYTF.

This clone has at least ten counts. This specimen includes other DNA sequences encoding the same CDR3. The chain uses TRBV5-1 and TRBJ1-6, with TRBD1 as a possible D gene (5 bases). V lost 0 bases and J 5 bases, leaving 9 bases between the germline ends. From germline, CDR1 is SGHRS and CDR2 YFSETQ. The CDR3 is made up of 15 amino acids. CDR3 protein: CASSLDGADNSPLHF. The CDR3 bases are TGCGCCAGCAGCTTGGATGGGGCGGATAATTCACCCCTCCACTTT.

This clone was seen a few times. The V and J genes are TRBV10-2 and TRBJ1-5; no firm D call. CDR1 is WSHSY and CDR2 is SAAADI in the germline V gene. Trimming removed 6 bases at V and 0 bases at J, with 12 bases between. The CDR3 is made up of 15 amino acids. Here the CDR3 reads CASRPTVNSNQPQHF. CDR3 sequence (DNA): TGCGCCAGCAGGCCTACAGTTAATAGCAATCAGCCCCAGCATTTT.

The chain links TRBV18 to TRBJ2-2, with 7 nucleotides matching TRBD1. This CDR3 has 14 residues. Germline CDR1 reads KGHSH; CDR2 reads LQKENI. Losses at the gene ends were 3 bases for V and 4 bases for J; bases not matched to a gene: 2. The CDR3 DNA sequence: TGTGCCAGCTCACCGGGACAGAGCACCGGGGAGCTGTTTTTT. Amino acid sequence: CASSPGQSTGELFF.

The rearrangement links TRBV5-4 to TRBJ2-2; 7 bases map to TRBD1. This CDR3 is built from 15 residues. Germline assignment: CDR1 SGHNT and CDR2 YYREEE (reference sequence). The V and J ends lost 3 bases and 8 bases, in that order; junction bases with no gene match: 10. The DNA of the CDR3 is TGTGCCAGCAGCTCGACAGGGTTTGGGTTAGGGGAGCTGTTTTTT. The encoded protein is CASSSTGFGLGELFF.

This clone has a handful of counts. The V gene is TRBV7-2, the J gene TRBJ1-4; D is ambiguous. V was cut by 1 base and J by 10 bases, with 16 bases left in between. Germline V gives CDR1 SGHTA, CDR2 FQGNSA. The CDR3 is 15 amino acids. In DNA form, the CDR3 reads TGTGCCAGCAGCTTAGGGGAGGGTGTGCGGGGAAAACTGTTTTTT. Translating gives CASSLGEGVRGKLFF.

This chain uses TRBV12-5 with TRBJ1-2, with D maybe TRBD1 (6 bases). Germline V gene lookup returns CDR1 LGHNT and CDR2 FRNRAP. The CDR3 totals 11 residues. The V and J ends lost 0 bases and 12 bases respectively, with 8 bases between them. CDR3 nucleotides: TGTGCTAGTGGTTTGGTAAGGGGGGACACCTTC. Translating it yields CASGLVRGDTF.